This TCR beta chain was captured by sequencing in a study of immune heterogeneity within non-small cell lung tumors. Study summary: Tumor histology was classified as squamous cell carcinoma in a few cases, non-squamous carcinoma in approximately 10 and not otherwise specified in 1.

This CDR3 contains 15 residues. V lost 1 base to trimming and J lost 3 bases; unmatched junction nucleotides: 5. Germline V gene data show CDR1 as LGHDT and CDR2 as YNNKEL (reference sequence). With 32 V and 13 J primers, multiplex PCR amplified the TCR beta CDR3. TCRdb processed the multiplex PCR reads anew with MiXCR; each CDR3 protein has one entry. The sample consists of about 34,000 distinct CDR3 sequences, 25% to 30% of them appearing once. This clonotype was seen a handful of times. Template material comprised bulk tumor genomic DNA at 450 to 600 ng per sample. Widely spaced biopsies, several per primary tumor, were obtained at surgery. Newly diagnosed with untreated non-small cell lung cancer, the patients underwent curative surgery.

The chain uses TRBV3-1 and TRBJ2-7; 8 nucleotides line up with TRBD2. The clonotype comes from a man aged 40-55 years with non-small cell lung cancer. The material sequenced was lung tumor tissue. CDR3 loop: CASSQGPGGVYEQYF. CDR3 in DNA: TGTGCCAGCAGCCAAGGTCCCGGGGGGGTCTACGAGCAGTACTTC.